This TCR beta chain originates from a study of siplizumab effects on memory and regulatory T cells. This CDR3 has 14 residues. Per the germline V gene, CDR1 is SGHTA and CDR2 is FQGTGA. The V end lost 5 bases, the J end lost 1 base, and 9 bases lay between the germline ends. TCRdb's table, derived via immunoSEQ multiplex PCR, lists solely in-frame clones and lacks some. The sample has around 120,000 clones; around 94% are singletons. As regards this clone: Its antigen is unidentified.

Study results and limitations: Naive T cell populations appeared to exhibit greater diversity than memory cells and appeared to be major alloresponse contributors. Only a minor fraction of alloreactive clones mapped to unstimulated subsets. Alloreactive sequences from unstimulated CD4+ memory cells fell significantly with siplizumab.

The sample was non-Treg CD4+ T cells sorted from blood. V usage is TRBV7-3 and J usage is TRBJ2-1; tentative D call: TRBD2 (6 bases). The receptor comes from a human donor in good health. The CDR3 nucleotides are TGTGCCAGCAGCCGCGGGGAATCCTACAATGAGCAGTTCTTC. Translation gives CASSRGESYNEQFF.